This is a list of T cell receptor beta chains from one sample in a study of identical twins. TCRdb reanalysed the 5' RACE reads using MiXCR and keeps one entry per CDR3 protein. The sample shows 750,000 to 950,000 distinct CDR3 sequences, approximately 13% of them seen only once. The data were also submitted as part of a second study, on yellow fever vaccine responses in identical twins.

The specimen sequenced was PBMCs. These TCRs come from a woman between 18 and 29 years old in good health. Both conserved end residues are part of each CDR3. D genes are given only for firm matches. Only some rows state a clone size, as once, few, many or a class for expanded clones.

>few|TRBV11-3|15|TRBD2|TRBJ2-1
CASRGGAGNYNEQFF
TGTGCCAGCCGGGGAGGGGCAGGGAATTACAATGAGCAGTTCTTC
>NA|TRBV10-3|16|TRBD2|TRBJ2-7
CAISDRTSGKAGEQYF
TGTGCCATCAGTGACAGGACTAGCGGGAAAGCTGGCGAGCAGTACTTC
>few|TRBV5-1|12|NA|TRBJ2-1
CASNPKNNEQFF
TGCGCCAGCAACCCGAAGAACAATGAGCAGTTCTTC
>NA|TRBV7-8|15|TRBD2|TRBJ2-5
CASSWIAGKQETQYF
TGTGCCAGCAGCTGGATAGCGGGAAAACAAGAGACCCAGTACTTC
>NA|TRBV7-8|15|NA|TRBJ1-5
CASSLGEGRNQPQHF
TGTGCCAGCAGCTTAGGGGAGGGACGTAATCAGCCCCAGCATTTT
>few|TRBV13|13|NA|TRBJ2-1
CASRAVVRDEQFF
TGTGCCAGCAGAGCGGTGGTACGGGATGAGCAGTTCTTC
>few|TRBV2|14|TRBD1|TRBJ2-2
CASSYRGQAGELFF
TGTGCCAGCAGTTACAGGGGGCAGGCCGGGGAGCTGTTTTTT
>NA|TRBV3-1|15|TRBD1|TRBJ2-3
CASSQVVTGADTQYF
TGTGCCAGCAGCCAAGTGGTGACAGGGGCAGATACGCAGTATTTT
>few|TRBV29-1|12|TRBD1|TRBJ2-7
CSVGQGAGEQYF
TGCAGCGTTGGCCAGGGGGCTGGCGAGCAGTACTTC
>many|TRBV27|15|TRBD2|TRBJ2-1
CASSPGTSGSNEQFF
TGTGCCAGCAGCCCCGGGACTAGCGGGAGCAATGAGCAGTTCTTC
>many|TRBV7-2|15|NA|TRBJ2-1
CASTFGPTSYNEQFF
TGTGCCAGCACCTTCGGGCCTACCTCCTACAATGAGCAGTTCTTC
>NA|TRBV19|15|NA|TRBJ2-7
CASSTGPRSSYEQYF
TGTGCCAGTAGTACGGGACCCCGGAGCTCCTACGAGCAGTACTTC
>few|TRBV7-9|15|NA|TRBJ1-5
CASSLPWPEDQPQHF
TGTGCCAGCAGCTTACCTTGGCCCGAGGATCAGCCCCAGCATTTT
>NA|TRBV2|15|NA|TRBJ1-1
CASSERGGQNTEVFF
TGTGCCAGCAGTGAAAGGGGCGGCCAGAACACTGAAGTTTTCTTT
>NA|TRBV20-1|13|TRBD1|TRBJ2-7
CSAGNTGDYEQYF
TGCAGTGCTGGAAATACAGGGGACTACGAGCAGTACTTC
>few|TRBV20-1|13|TRBD1|TRBJ2-5
CSARVTGVETQYF
TGCAGTGCTAGAGTGACAGGGGTGGAGACCCAGTACTTC
>few|TRBV7-8|17|TRBD1|TRBJ2-1
CASSSSPGQGPYNEQFF
TGTGCCAGCAGCTCCTCTCCGGGACAGGGCCCCTACAATGAGCAGTTCTTC
>many|TRBV5-1|17|TRBD2|TRBJ2-4
CASSLTGLAGLQNIQYF
TGCGCCAGCAGCTTAACAGGACTAGCGGGTCTCCAAAACATTCAGTACTTC
>NA|TRBV11-3|15|TRBD1|TRBJ2-1
CASSKTGTGIDEQFF
TGTGCCAGCAGCAAAACCGGGACAGGGATCGATGAGCAGTTCTTC
>few|TRBV3-1|15|NA|TRBJ2-7
CASSHISPGSYEQYF
TGTGCCAGCAGTCACATATCTCCGGGGTCCTACGAGCAGTACTTC
>NA|TRBV6-1|14|NA|TRBJ2-1
CASSIRGSNNEQFF
TGTGCCAGCAGTATTAGGGGTTCCAACAATGAGCAGTTCTTC
>NA|TRBV10-2|15|TRBD2|TRBJ2-1
CASSVGTSGYNEQFF
TGCGCCAGCAGTGTAGGGACTAGCGGTTACAATGAGCAGTTCTTC
>NA|TRBV20-1|12|NA|TRBJ2-5
CSARTEGETQYF
TGCAGTGCTAGGACCGAGGGAGAGACCCAGTACTTC
>NA|TRBV10-3|14|TRBD1|TRBJ2-1
CAIRSGTDNNEQFF
TGTGCCATAAGATCCGGGACAGATAACAATGAGCAGTTCTTC
>NA|TRBV19|13|NA|TRBJ2-7
CASSIGRNYEQYF
TGTGCCAGTAGTATCGGGCGAAACTACGAGCAGTACTTC
>few|TRBV20-1|13|NA|TRBJ2-7
CSARDLGWYEQYF
TGCAGTGCTAGAGATCTTGGATGGTACGAGCAGTACTTC
>many|TRBV21-1|16|NA|TRBJ2-1
CASSTGREGSYNEQFF
TGTGCCAGCAGCACAGGGCGGGAGGGGTCCTACAATGAGCAGTTCTTC
>NA|TRBV5-6|15|NA|TRBJ2-2
CASHDRGIHTGELFF
TGTGCCAGCCATGACCGGGGCATTCATACCGGGGAGCTGTTTTTT
>few|TRBV28|13|NA|TRBJ2-7
CASSPHGTYEQYF
TGTGCCAGCAGCCCCCACGGCACCTACGAGCAGTACTTC
>few|TRBV7-9|14|TRBD1|TRBJ1-3
CASTGGNLGNTIYF
TGTGCCAGCACAGGGGGAAACCTTGGAAACACCATATATTTT
>NA|TRBV7-9|13|TRBD1|TRBJ1-6
CASSVRDSSPLHF
TGTGCCAGCAGCGTACGGGACAGTTCACCCCTCCACTTT
>few|TRBV5-1|16|TRBD2|TRBJ2-2
CASSLASGGAAGELFF
TGCGCCAGCAGCTTGGCTAGCGGGGGGGCCGCCGGGGAGCTGTTTTTT
>few|TRBV14|17|TRBD2|TRBJ2-3
CASSQILGRGSTDTQYF
TGTGCCAGCAGCCAGATCCTGGGGCGGGGGAGCACAGATACGCAGTATTTT
>NA|TRBV27|16|TRBD1|TRBJ2-7
CASSALQGVLSREQYF
TGTGCCAGCAGTGCGCTACAGGGGGTTCTCTCACGCGAGCAGTACTTC
>few|TRBV4-1|15|NA|TRBJ2-5
CASSQLAGGKETQYF
TGCGCCAGCAGCCAACTAGCTGGGGGTAAAGAGACCCAGTACTTC
>few|TRBV6-5|18|NA|TRBJ2-1
CASSYSKGPPRSYNEQFF
TGTGCCAGCAGTTACTCGAAAGGCCCTCCTCGATCCTACAATGAGCAGTTCTTC
>many|TRBV7-3|16|NA|TRBJ2-3
CASSLSSIRYTDTQYF
TGTGCCAGCAGCTTAAGCTCTATACGATACACAGATACGCAGTATTTT
>NA|TRBV7-9|16|TRBD1|TRBJ1-2
CASSLSGDRTGYGYTF
TGTGCCAGCAGCTTATCGGGGGACAGGACTGGTTATGGCTACACCTTC
>NA|TRBV5-1|15|NA|TRBJ2-2
CASSPELRETGELFF
TGCGCCAGCAGCCCAGAGCTCAGGGAAACCGGGGAGCTGTTTTTT
>few|TRBV11-2|15|TRBD1|TRBJ1-2
CASSLVGGQGAGYTF
TGTGCCAGCAGCTTAGTCGGCGGACAGGGGGCCGGCTACACCTTC
>NA|TRBV29-1|15|NA|TRBJ2-1
CSVVGGHSSYNEQFF
TGCAGCGTTGTTGGGGGGCACTCCTCCTACAATGAGCAGTTCTTC
>many|TRBV5-1|16|TRBD2|TRBJ2-1
CASSLVAGTTTSEQFF
TGCGCCAGCAGCTTGGTAGCGGGAACCACCACCAGTGAGCAGTTCTTC
>few|TRBV6-1|14|TRBD1|TRBJ2-2
CASRTQGAIGELFF
TGTGCCAGCAGAACACAGGGGGCTATCGGGGAGCTGTTTTTT
>NA|TRBV12-3/TRBV12-4|15|TRBD2|TRBJ2-5
CASSLAGGAIETQYF
TGTGCCAGCAGTTTGGCCGGGGGGGCGATCGAGACCCAGTACTTC
>few|TRBV12-3/TRBV12-4|13|TRBD1|TRBJ1-5
CASKDRAGQPQHF
TGTGCCAGCAAAGACAGGGCTGGCCAGCCCCAGCATTTT